These 10 T cell receptor beta chains share one sample of origin, sequenced in a study of blood T cells in healthy people across ages. A sample-barcoded 5' primer and a J-beta primer mix were used in a second PCR of about 7 to 12 cycles. TCRdb re-called the 5' RACE reads with MiXCR, one entry per CDR3 protein. There are roughly 1,500,000 distinct CDR3 sequences in the sample; 40% to 50% occur only once, and approximately 7.9% lies in the top ten. Sample: blood. These receptors were collected from a woman aged 18-29 years in good health.

Worth noting for this clonotype: One end of the junction is discordant with germline, which a read error may explain. The chain is built from TRBV7-8 and TRBJ1-5, with D uncertain. Germline CDR1 and CDR2: SGHVS and FQNEAQ. The CDR3 runs 16 residues. CDR3: CASGLEAGAVAEPQHF. In DNA form, the CDR3 reads TGTGCCAGCGGCTTAGAGGCAGGCGCCGTGGCAGAGCCCCAGCATTTT.

V gene TRBV12-5 combines with J gene TRBJ1-1; D not certain. Per germline, CDR1 LGHNT and CDR2 FRNRAP. The CDR3 runs to 12 residues. V was clipped by 5 bases and J by 1 base, with 5 bases between them. The CDR3 region has the DNA TGTGCTAGTGGTATAAGGAACACTGAAGCTTTCTTT. Its protein product is CASGIRNTEAFF.

The chain couples TRBV5-6 to TRBJ2-1; D remains unclear. Per the germline V gene, CDR1 is SGHDT and CDR2 is YYEEEE. This CDR3 is built from 14 residues. Trimming cost V 1 base and J 8 bases, with 13 bases left between them. DNA of the CDR3: TGTGCCAGCAGCTTGAGCCTAGTTGACGATGAGCAGTTCTTC. Its translation is CASSLSLVDDEQFF.

The chain employs TRBV10-3 and TRBJ2-7; the D is unclear. The DNA matches TRBJ2-4 better at its end, which makes the J call doubtful. Germline CDR1 reads ENHRY; CDR2 reads SYGVKD. The CDR3 contains 16 residues. The CDR3 sequence: CAISESYDTAQNIQYF. The CDR3 DNA is TGTGCCATCAGTGAGTCGTATGACACCGCCCAAAACATTCAGTACTTC.

This clonotype was detected a few times. V is TRBV2 and J is TRBJ2-4, with D possibly TRBD1 on 6 matching bases. This CDR3 region has 13 residues. Trimming removed 1 base from V and 13 bases from J, with 14 bases in between. From germline, CDR1 is SNHLY and CDR2 FYNNEI. The CDR3 reads CASSEVGAGEQYF. The CDR3 DNA is TGTGCCAGCAGTGAAGTCGGGGCAGGGGAGCAGTACTTC.

This sequence joins TRBV19 and TRBJ2-1; D is undetermined. V shed 5 bases and J shed 0 bases, with 11 bases lying between them. Germline loops: CDR1 LNHDA, CDR2 SQIVND (reference sequence). The CDR3 spans 15 residues. The CDR3 DNA reads TGTGCCAGTAGTCCCCAAGACATCTCCTACAATGAGCAGTTCTTC. Amino acid sequence: CASSPQDISYNEQFF.

This chain joins TRBV27 and TRBJ2-7; D is perhaps TRBD1 (6 bases). V lost 5 bases to trimming and J lost 3 bases, with 17 bases between them. The CDR3 length is 15 residues. Germline assignment: CDR1 MNHEY and CDR2 SMNVEV (reference sequence). CDR3 residues: CASSTATGQHYEQYF. The CDR3 bases are TGTGCCAGCAGTACCGCTACTGGACAGCACTACGAGCAGTACTTC.

This chain connects TRBV12-3 or TRBV12-4 to TRBJ2-3; D is unclear. The CDR3 is 13 residues long. V lost 4 bases and J lost 5, with 10 bases in between. The CDR3 protein is CASSSYGQDTQYF. The CDR3 DNA reads as TGTGCCAGCAGTTCTTATGGTCAAGATACGCAGTATTTT.

The chain is built from TRBV27 and TRBJ1-4; D might be TRBD1 (6 bases). Per germline, CDR1 MNHEY and CDR2 SMNVEV (reference sequence). Trimming cost V 4 bases and J 8 bases, with 8 bases left between them. CDR3 length: 12 residues. The CDR3 DNA reads as TGTGCCAGCAGTTCGACAGGCGAAAAACTGTTTTTT. This codes for CASSSTGEKLFF. Together with reference TRBV27 and TRBJ1-4, the CDR3 gives the full variable domain: EAQVTQNPRYLITVTGKKLTVTCSQNMNHEYMSWYRQDPGLGLRQIYYSMNVEVTDKGDVPEGYKVSRKEKRNFPLILESPSPNQTSLYFCASSSTGEKLFFGSGTQLSVL.

V gene TRBV6-4 combines with J gene TRBJ1-1; tentatively, D is TRBD1 (5 bases). In germline, CDR1 is MRHNA, CDR2 SNTAGT. This CDR3 has 14 amino acids. Deletions cut 4 bases from V and 0 bases from J, with 9 bases between. The CDR3 coding sequence is TGTGCCAGCAGTGGGGCAGGGCTGAACACTGAAGCTTTCTTT. The encoded protein is CASSGAGLNTEAFF.